These T cell receptor beta chains were read from a single sample in a study of type 1 regulatory T cells. TCRdb reanalysed the reads using MiXCR and keeps one entry per CDR3 protein. The sample has about 42,000 distinct CDR3 sequences, 12% seen once; the top ten hold around 8%. Antigens for these TCRs are unknown. The specimen was cultured non-Tr1 T cells, either the whole culture or a sorted T cell fraction (not recorded which). Every receptor here comes from a human donor in good health. CDR3s include the opening cysteine and the closing phenylalanine or tryptophan. D genes are given only for firm matches. Size values are once, few and many counts, or a class for expanded clones, and some rows have none.

many | TRBJ2-3 | 12 | TRBV20-1 | TRBD2 | CSARRGADTQYF | TGCAGTGCTAGGCGGGGGGCAGATACGCAGTATTTT
many | TRBJ2-2 | 15 | TRBV29-1 | NA | CSVVYGSLNTGELFF | TGCAGCGTTGTGTACGGGTCATTGAACACCGGGGAGCTGTTTTTT
NA | TRBJ2-7 | 11 | TRBV7-3 | NA | CASSPKHEQYF | TGTGCCAGCAGCCCGAAGCACGAGCAGTACTTC
few | TRBJ1-6 | 16 | TRBV5-4 | NA | CASSWAGGSYNSPLHF | TGTGCCAGCAGCTGGGCGGGTGGCTCCTATAATTCACCCCTCCACTTT
few | TRBJ2-3 | 13 | TRBV29-1 | NA | CSVAGVDTDTQYF | TGCAGCGTTGCAGGGGTTGACACAGATACGCAGTATTTT
NA | TRBJ2-1 | 12 | TRBV5-1 | TRBD2 | CATGLQSNEQFF | TGCGCCACGGGACTACAGAGCAATGAGCAGTTCTTC
NA | TRBJ2-7 | 12 | TRBV6-1 | NA | CASFTGQYEQYF | TGTGCCAGCTTCACAGGTCAATACGAGCAGTACTTC
many | TRBJ2-1 | 15 | TRBV20-1 | TRBD2 | CSARPTSGRNNEQFF | TGCAGTGCTAGACCGACTAGCGGGAGAAACAATGAGCAGTTCTTC
many | TRBJ2-1 | 11 | TRBV20-1 | NA | CSASGTNEQFF | TGCAGTGCTAGTGGAACCAATGAGCAGTTCTTC
NA | TRBJ2-4 | 17 | TRBV7-2 | NA | CASSLKGGSLAKNIQYF | TGTGCCAGCAGCTTAAAGGGTGGGTCCCTAGCCAAAAACATTCAGTACTTC
many | TRBJ1-1 | 15 | TRBV18 | NA | CASSPGEGSNTEAFF | TGTGCCAGCTCACCCGGGGAGGGATCGAACACTGAAGCTTTCTTT
medium-sized | TRBJ2-1 | 15 | TRBV29-1 | TRBD2 | CSVCTGLASDAVKDF | TGCAGCGTTTGTACGGGACTAGCGTCTGATGCCGTAAAAGACTTC
NA | TRBJ2-5 | 12 | TRBV29-1 | NA | CSVARNGETQYF | TGCAGCGTTGCTAGAAACGGGGAGACCCAGTACTTC
NA | TRBJ2-3 | 17 | TRBV5-4 | TRBD2 | CASSLGGLAGTTDTQYF | TGTGCCAGCAGCTTGGGCGGACTAGCGGGGACCACAGATACGCAGTATTTT
many | TRBJ2-5 | 14 | TRBV20-1 | NA | CSAAKAGSDKTQYF | TGCAGTGCTGCTAAGGCGGGAAGTGATAAGACCCAGTACTTC
few | TRBJ2-7 | 18 | TRBV7-9 | TRBD2 | CASSLGFGSGRARYEQYF | TGTGCCAGCAGCTTAGGATTTGGGAGCGGGAGGGCCCGCTACGAGCAGTACTTC
once | TRBJ1-5 | 19 | TRBV23-1 | TRBD1 | CASSSPVRMGDRRNQPQHF | TGCGCCAGCAGTAGCCCTGTTCGGATGGGGGACAGAAGAAATCAGCCCCAGCATTTT
NA | TRBJ2-5 | 15 | TRBV5-4 | TRBD1 | CASSWDSLYQETQYF | TGTGCCAGCAGCTGGGACAGCCTGTACCAAGAGACCCAGTACTTC
many | TRBJ2-7 | 13 | TRBV5-1 | NA | CASSLVSASEQYF | TGCGCCAGCAGCTTGGTGAGCGCCTCCGAGCAGTACTTC
many | TRBJ1-4 | 16 | TRBV28 | NA | CASSLLSGSTNEKLFF | TGTGCCAGCAGTTTATTGAGTGGATCAACTAATGAAAAACTGTTTTTT
few | TRBJ2-7 | 11 | TRBV5-6 | NA | CASSRTGLWYF | TGTGCCAGCAGCCGGACGGGGTTGTGGTACTTC
many | TRBJ1-2 | 15 | TRBV12-3/TRBV12-4 | NA | CASSFGRGRNYGYTF | TGTGCCAGCAGTTTCGGGCGGGGCAGGAACTATGGCTACACCTTC
many | TRBJ2-2 | 14 | TRBV27 | TRBD2 | CASRSGRGVGELFF | TGTGCCAGCAGAAGCGGGAGAGGCGTCGGGGAGCTGTTTTTT
few | TRBJ2-1 | 15 | TRBV9 | TRBD2 | CASSVRLAGENEQFF | TGTGCCAGCAGCGTCCGACTAGCGGGAGAAAATGAGCAGTTCTTC
NA | TRBJ2-3 | 17 | TRBV30 | TRBD2 | CAWRPWTSGDSTDTQYF | TGTGCCTGGAGACCCTGGACTAGCGGGGATAGCACAGATACGCAGTATTTT
many | TRBJ2-1 | 15 | TRBV15 | NA | CATSRYSNSYNEQFF | TGTGCCACCAGCAGATATAGTAACTCCTACAATGAGCAGTTCTTC
NA | TRBJ2-3 | 15 | TRBV6-1 | TRBD2 | CASSKLAGESDTQYF | TGTGCCAGCAGTAAACTAGCGGGAGAGTCAGATACGCAGTATTTT
NA | TRBJ2-7 | 18 | TRBV27 | TRBD2 | CASSLSGIGTSVYYEQYF | TGTGCCAGCAGTTTATCGGGTATAGGGACTAGCGTTTACTACGAGCAGTACTTC
few | TRBJ2-1 | 14 | TRBV24-1 | NA | CATSDQLTGNEQFF | TGTGCCACCAGTGATCAGCTCACAGGGAACGAGCAGTTCTTC
NA | TRBJ2-7 | 16 | TRBV19 | TRBD2 | CASSIATGGPNYEQYF | TGTGCCAGTAGTATAGCAACGGGAGGTCCAAACTACGAGCAGTACTTC
NA | TRBJ2-3 | 14 | TRBV20-1 | NA | CSARSGQSTDTQYF | TGCAGTGCTAGGAGCGGGCAGAGCACAGATACGCAGTATTTT
NA | TRBJ1-1 | 14 | TRBV5-1 | NA | CASKMEGGNTEAFF | TGCGCCAGCAAGATGGAGGGGGGGAACACTGAAGCTTTCTTT
medium-sized | TRBJ1-2 | 16 | TRBV29-1 | NA | CSVVSGTGGASYGYTF | TGCAGCGTTGTGTCGGGTACGGGGGGAGCCTCCTATGGCTACACCTTC
many | TRBJ2-1 | 11 | TRBV7-9 | TRBD1 | CASKEGGEQFF | TGTGCCAGCAAAGAAGGGGGCGAGCAGTTCTTC
NA | TRBJ2-3 | 15 | TRBV5-1 | TRBD1 | CASSGRTSTGDTQYF | TGCGCCAGCAGCGGAAGAACTTCGACAGGGGATACGCAGTATTTT
many | TRBJ2-2 | 13 | TRBV29-1 | TRBD1 | CSGGQGYTGELFF | TGCAGCGGTGGACAGGGGTACACCGGGGAGCTGTTTTTT
many | TRBJ1-1 | 16 | TRBV12-3/TRBV12-4 | NA | CASSLAHGGKNTEAFF | TGTGCCAGCAGTTTAGCGCACGGGGGGAAGAACACTGAAGCTTTCTTT
many | TRBJ2-1 | 13 | TRBV5-5 | NA | CASSLGQPNEQFF | TGTGCCAGCAGCTTGGGCCAGCCCAATGAGCAGTTCTTC
many | TRBJ2-1 | 16 | TRBV7-3 | TRBD2 | CASSRAGGLADNEQFF | TGTGCCAGCAGCCGCGCCGGAGGACTAGCGGACAATGAGCAGTTCTTC
many | TRBJ2-5 | 16 | TRBV10-3 | TRBD2 | CAISESPAGGQETQYF | TGTGCCATCAGTGAGTCGCCAGCGGGAGGCCAAGAGACCCAGTACTTC
many | TRBJ1-5 | 12 | TRBV6-1 | NA | CARTDRHQPQHF | TGTGCCAGAACGGACAGACATCAGCCCCAGCATTTT
many | TRBJ2-7 | 17 | TRBV6-1 | NA | CASSEFPPGTLTYEQYF | TGTGCCAGCAGTGAATTCCCTCCAGGGACACTCACCTACGAGCAGTACTTC
NA | TRBJ1-2 | 14 | TRBV20-1 | NA | CSASWGAGSEGYTF | TGCAGTGCTTCTTGGGGGGCAGGATCAGAAGGCTACACCTTC
few | TRBJ1-1 | 12 | TRBV12-3/TRBV12-4 | NA | CASSFWDGEAFF | TGTGCCAGCAGTTTTTGGGATGGAGAAGCTTTCTTT
many | TRBJ2-1 | 13 | TRBV27 | NA | CASARTHLNEQFF | TGTGCCAGCGCCAGGACGCACTTGAATGAGCAGTTCTTC